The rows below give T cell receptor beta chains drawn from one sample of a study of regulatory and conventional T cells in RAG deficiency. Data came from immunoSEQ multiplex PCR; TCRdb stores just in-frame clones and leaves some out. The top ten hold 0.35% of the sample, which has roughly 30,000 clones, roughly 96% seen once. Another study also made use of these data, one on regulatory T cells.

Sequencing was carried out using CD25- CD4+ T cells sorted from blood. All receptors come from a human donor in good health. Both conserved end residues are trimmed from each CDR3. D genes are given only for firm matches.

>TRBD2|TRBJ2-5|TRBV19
ASSIAGDVVTQY
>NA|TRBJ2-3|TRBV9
ASTRDGTDTQY
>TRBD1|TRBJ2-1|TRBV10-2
ASNQGAFDEQF
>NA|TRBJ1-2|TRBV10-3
AISERDIAYGYT
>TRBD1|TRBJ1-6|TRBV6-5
ASSYATGENSPLH
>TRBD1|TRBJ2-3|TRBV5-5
ASSLGTGGTDTQY
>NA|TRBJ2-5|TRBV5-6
ASSFPSEQETQY
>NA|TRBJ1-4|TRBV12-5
ASGVSAPGGKLF
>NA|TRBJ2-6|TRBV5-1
ASSGGSGANVLT
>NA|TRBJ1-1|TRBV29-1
SVAVNTEAF
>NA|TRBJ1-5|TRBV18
ATTEDRNQPQH
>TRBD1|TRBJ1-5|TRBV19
ASSSRKTGDFNQPQH
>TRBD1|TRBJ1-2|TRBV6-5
ASTQGQGSYT
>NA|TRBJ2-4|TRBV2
ASSVEVSIQY
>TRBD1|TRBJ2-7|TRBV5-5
ASSLGQGANDEQY
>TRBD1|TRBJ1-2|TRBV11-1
ASSYGTDIYGYT
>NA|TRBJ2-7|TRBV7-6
ASSLGAGVSGEQY
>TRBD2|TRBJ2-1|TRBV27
ASSSQQLAGGPSYNEQF
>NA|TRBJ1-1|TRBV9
ASSVVVGGPTEAF
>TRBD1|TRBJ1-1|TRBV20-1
SAGTGTEAF
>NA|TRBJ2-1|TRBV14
ASSQVTQGGQL
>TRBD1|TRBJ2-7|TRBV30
AWTAPGQGLYEQY
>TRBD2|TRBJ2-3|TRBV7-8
ASSSIFGTSGNSQY
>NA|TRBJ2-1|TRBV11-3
ASSSDGGNEQF
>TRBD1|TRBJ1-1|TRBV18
ASIDRGARNTEAF
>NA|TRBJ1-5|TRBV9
ASSVGSRVANQPQH
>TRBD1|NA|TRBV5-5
ASSPRTGYEQY
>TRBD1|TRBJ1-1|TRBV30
AWDRENTEAF
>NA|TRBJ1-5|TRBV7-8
ASSLAGGGNQPQH
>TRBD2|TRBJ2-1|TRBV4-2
ASSQKAGAGDEQF
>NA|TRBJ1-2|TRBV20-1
SARRGNDYT
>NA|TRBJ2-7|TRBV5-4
ASSLTRVGIYEQY
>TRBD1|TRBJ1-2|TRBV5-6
ASSLADRVSGYT
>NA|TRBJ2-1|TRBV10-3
AISSAVRSYNEQF
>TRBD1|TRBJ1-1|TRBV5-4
ASSLRQGGTEAF
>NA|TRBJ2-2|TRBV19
ASKGRGRWNTGELF
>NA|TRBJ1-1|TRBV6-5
ASKYYRTGNTEAF